This T cell receptor (beta chain) was sequenced during a study of somatic mutations in cytotoxic T cells in rheumatoid arthritis. Study-wide context: Flow sorting of some V beta antibody-stained T cells reached nearly 100% purity, with V beta1+ cells also TCRB-sequenced.

Remarks on this clone: The junction shows a germline mismatch at one end, possibly a read error.

CDR1 and CDR2 from the germline V gene are SGDLS and YYNGEE. The CDR3 has 11 residues. The protocol was immunoSEQ multiplex PCR, while the TCRdb copy is restricted to in-frame clones and leaves out a portion. The sample has 15,000 to 20,000 clones, more than 70% seen once. The sample was CD8+ T cells sorted from blood. The rearrangement joins TRBV9 to TRBJ1-4; D remains ambiguous. The TCR comes from an adult with rheumatoid arthritis. CDR3: CASSVGGKTVF. CDR3 bases: TGTGCCAGCAGCGTTGGCGGAAAAACTGTTTTT. The complete variable domain, with remaining parts taken from reference TRBV9 and TRBJ1-4, reads DSGVTQTPKHLITATGQRVTLRCSPRSGDLSVYWYQQSLDQGLQFLIQYYNGEERAKGNILERFSAQQFPDLHSELNLSSLELGDSALYFCASSVGGKTVFGSGTQLSVL.